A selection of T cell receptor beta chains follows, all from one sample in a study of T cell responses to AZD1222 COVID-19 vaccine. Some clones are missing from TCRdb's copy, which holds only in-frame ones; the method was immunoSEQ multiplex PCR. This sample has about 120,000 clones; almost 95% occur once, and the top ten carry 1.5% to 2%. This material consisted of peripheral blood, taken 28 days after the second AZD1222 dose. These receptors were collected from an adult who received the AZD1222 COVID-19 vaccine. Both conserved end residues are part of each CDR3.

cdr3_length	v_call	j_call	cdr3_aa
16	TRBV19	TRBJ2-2	CASSILGAGVTGELFF
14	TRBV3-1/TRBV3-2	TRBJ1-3	CASSQAASGNTIYF
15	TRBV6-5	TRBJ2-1	CASSYGTGQINEQFF
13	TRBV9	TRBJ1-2	CASSVSDRSGYTF
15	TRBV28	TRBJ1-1	CASSPLALPNTEAFF
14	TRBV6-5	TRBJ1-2	CASSRGGTAYGYTF
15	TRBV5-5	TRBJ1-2	CASSLASDRGLGYTF
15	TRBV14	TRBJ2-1	CASSRPTAGYNEQFF
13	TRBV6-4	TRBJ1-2	CASSPGGSYGYTF
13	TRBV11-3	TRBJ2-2	CASSPRATGELFF
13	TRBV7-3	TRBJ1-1	CASSREVNTEAFF
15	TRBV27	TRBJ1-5	CASRLYWTANQPQHF
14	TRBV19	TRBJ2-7	CASSPGDWTYEQYF
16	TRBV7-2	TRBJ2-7	CASSPPPDRTVYEQYF
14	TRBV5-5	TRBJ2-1	CASLPGQGYNEQFF
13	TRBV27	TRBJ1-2	CASSFSGSDGYTF
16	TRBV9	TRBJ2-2	CASSPTGTSGTGELFF
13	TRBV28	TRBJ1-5	CACGRYSNQPQHF
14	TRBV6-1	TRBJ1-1	CASSEAFRGAEAFF
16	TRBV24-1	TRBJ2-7	CATSDLRLAGVSEQYF
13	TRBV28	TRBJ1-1	CASSLKGVQEAFF
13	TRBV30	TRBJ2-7	CAWSEQGRHEQYF
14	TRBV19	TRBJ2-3	CASSRSGFTDTQYF
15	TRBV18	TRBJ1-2	CASSPNDRVSPGYTF
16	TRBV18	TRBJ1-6	CASSPPVGGGGSPLHF
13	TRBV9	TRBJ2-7	CASSVGSSYEQYF
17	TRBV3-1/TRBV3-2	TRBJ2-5	CASSQEVFGTIRETQYF
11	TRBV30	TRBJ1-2	CAWSGRHGYTF
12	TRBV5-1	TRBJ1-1	CASSLEGTEAFF
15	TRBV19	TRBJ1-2	CASSIGDRVTYGYTF
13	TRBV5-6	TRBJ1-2	CASSLQGDYGYTF
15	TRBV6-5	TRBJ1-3	CASSYQVLSGNTIYF
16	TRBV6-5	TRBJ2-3	CASSYSGGRALDTQYF
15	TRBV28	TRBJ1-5	CASKPQGAAYQPQHF
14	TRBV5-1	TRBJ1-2	CASSLSAGPVGYTF
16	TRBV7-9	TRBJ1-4	CASSQTATAENEKLFF
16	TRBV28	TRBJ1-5	CASSNPPPGGNQPQHF
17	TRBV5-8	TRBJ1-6	CASSFQPGTDYNSPLHF
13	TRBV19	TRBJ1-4	CASSPGVGEKLFF
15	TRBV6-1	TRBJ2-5	CASSEFGTVQETQYF